These T cell receptor beta chains were read from a single sample in a study of blood T cell repertoires in COVID-19. The repertoire was sequenced with immunoSEQ multiplex PCR; TCRdb's copy has only in-frame clones and lacks some. The sample comprises approximately 200,000 clones, roughly 87% of which are singletons, and around 7% rests with the top ten. Input material: PBMCs or T cells enriched from blood (not recorded which). All receptors derive from a man in his thirties or forties in a cohort exposed to, infected with or recovered from COVID-19 (not recorded which). Both conserved end residues are part of each CDR3. Fields, in order: CDR3 DNA, CDR3 protein, D gene, clone size, J gene, V gene. The D gene is left open where the match is weak. Clone size appears in some rows only: once, few, many, or a class for an expanded clone.

CDR3nt: TGTGCCAGCAGCGTCAACAGGGCTGGCGAGCAGTACTTC; CDR3aa: CASSVNRAGEQYF; d_gene: NA; abundance: NA; j_gene: TRBJ2-7; v_gene: TRBV7-8
CDR3nt: TGTGCCAGCAGCGGAGGGCCCAATCAGCCCCAGCATTTT; CDR3aa: CASSGGPNQPQHF; d_gene: NA; abundance: NA; j_gene: TRBJ1-5; v_gene: TRBV9
CDR3nt: TGTGCCAGCAGCCTAGCTAGGATTGGAAACACCATATATTTT; CDR3aa: CASSLARIGNTIYF; d_gene: NA; abundance: NA; j_gene: TRBJ1-3; v_gene: TRBV28
CDR3nt: TGTGCCAGCTCACCGCGACAGGGGGCAGTCTCAGAGACCCAGTACTTC; CDR3aa: CASSPRQGAVSETQYF; d_gene: TRBD1; abundance: NA; j_gene: TRBJ2-5; v_gene: TRBV18
CDR3nt: TGTGCCAGCAGCTTAACCGTGACCGGGGAGCTGTTTTTT; CDR3aa: CASSLTVTGELFF; d_gene: NA; abundance: NA; j_gene: TRBJ2-2; v_gene: TRBV7-3
CDR3nt: TGTGCCAGCAGCTTAGACGGGGGGCAAGGCAATGAGCAGTTCTTC; CDR3aa: CASSLDGGQGNEQFF; d_gene: NA; abundance: NA; j_gene: TRBJ2-1; v_gene: TRBV7-2
CDR3nt: TGTGCCAGCAGCTCTAGATCCGATGGCTACACCTTC; CDR3aa: CASSSRSDGYTF; d_gene: NA; abundance: NA; j_gene: TRBJ1-2; v_gene: TRBV7-2
CDR3nt: TGCGCCAGCAGCTTTAGCGGGAGGTTCGGCACCGGGGAGCTGTTTTTT; CDR3aa: CASSFSGRFGTGELFF; d_gene: TRBD2; abundance: NA; j_gene: TRBJ2-2; v_gene: TRBV5-1
CDR3nt: TGTGCCAGCAGCCTGGGACAGGGAAACACTGAAGCTTTCTTT; CDR3aa: CASSLGQGNTEAFF; d_gene: TRBD1; abundance: NA; j_gene: TRBJ1-1; v_gene: TRBV7-6
CDR3nt: TGTGCCAGCAGCCAAGGCGGGACTAGCGGGAGGGCAATGCAGTATTTT; CDR3aa: CASSQGGTSGRAMQYF; d_gene: TRBD2; abundance: NA; j_gene: TRBJ2-3; v_gene: TRBV28
CDR3nt: TGTGCCAGCAGCCCCACACCCTGGACTCACCGAAGGGAGACCCAGTACTTC; CDR3aa: CASSPTPWTHRRETQYF; d_gene: NA; abundance: NA; j_gene: TRBJ2-5; v_gene: TRBV6-2/TRBV6-3
CDR3nt: TGTGCCATCACTTCTGCGGGGGCTGGAAACACCATATATTTT; CDR3aa: CAITSAGAGNTIYF; d_gene: NA; abundance: few; j_gene: TRBJ1-3; v_gene: TRBV10-3
CDR3nt: TGTGCCACCAGATCCGGGACAGGGGATAGCGGGAGCGGCACCGGGGAGCTGTTTTTT; CDR3aa: CATRSGTGDSGSGTGELFF; d_gene: NA; abundance: NA; j_gene: TRBJ2-2; v_gene: TRBV24-1
CDR3nt: TGTGCCAGCAGCTCCAAACTAGGCTTAGGCTCCTACGAGCAGTACTTC; CDR3aa: CASSSKLGLGSYEQYF; d_gene: NA; abundance: NA; j_gene: TRBJ2-7; v_gene: TRBV7-6
CDR3nt: TGTGCCAGCAGCCCTACCCTGAAACCTTACGAGCAGTACTTC; CDR3aa: CASSPTLKPYEQYF; d_gene: NA; abundance: NA; j_gene: TRBJ2-7; v_gene: TRBV13
CDR3nt: TGTGCCAGCAGACACTATTTTCCAGGGGGTAATGAGCAGTTCTTC; CDR3aa: CASRHYFPGGNEQFF; d_gene: TRBD1; abundance: few; j_gene: TRBJ2-1; v_gene: TRBV6-4
CDR3nt: TGTGCCAGCAGCAAGGGGCAGGGGTGGACAGATACGCAGTATTTT; CDR3aa: CASSKGQGWTDTQYF; d_gene: NA; abundance: NA; j_gene: TRBJ2-3; v_gene: TRBV21-1
CDR3nt: TGTGCCAGCTCATCTGGGACAGGCCCCAATCAGCCCCAGCATTTT; CDR3aa: CASSSGTGPNQPQHF; d_gene: TRBD1; abundance: NA; j_gene: TRBJ1-5; v_gene: TRBV18
CDR3nt: TGTGCCAGCAGTCCCTTACAGGGGAGCCGGCGAACTGAAGCTTTCTTT; CDR3aa: CASSPLQGSRRTEAFF; d_gene: TRBD1; abundance: NA; j_gene: TRBJ1-1; v_gene: TRBV28
CDR3nt: TGTGCCAGCAGCTTAGGGCCCCAGGAGCAGTTCTTC; CDR3aa: CASSLGPQEQFF; d_gene: NA; abundance: few; j_gene: TRBJ2-1; v_gene: TRBV11-3
CDR3nt: TGTGCCAGCAGCGAGGAGCGGGAGGGTAACACCGGGGAGCTGTTTTTT; CDR3aa: CASSEEREGNTGELFF; d_gene: TRBD2; abundance: NA; j_gene: TRBJ2-2; v_gene: TRBV9
CDR3nt: TGTGCCAGCGCCAGAGGTAGCAATCAGCCCCAGCATTTT; CDR3aa: CASARGSNQPQHF; d_gene: NA; abundance: NA; j_gene: TRBJ1-5; v_gene: TRBV3-1/TRBV3-2
CDR3nt: TGTGCCAGCAGTTTCGGGACAGGGAGCAATTCACCCCTCCACTTT; CDR3aa: CASSFGTGSNSPLHF; d_gene: TRBD1; abundance: NA; j_gene: TRBJ1-6; v_gene: TRBV28
CDR3nt: TGTGCCAGCAGCTTAGCGAACGTGGGACAAGGGAGCTCCTACAATGAGCAGTTCTTC; CDR3aa: CASSLANVGQGSSYNEQFF; d_gene: NA; abundance: NA; j_gene: TRBJ2-1; v_gene: TRBV7-2
CDR3nt: TGTGCCAGTACCATGGGGGACAGGAAGAACACTGAAGCTTTCTTT; CDR3aa: CASTMGDRKNTEAFF; d_gene: TRBD1; abundance: NA; j_gene: TRBJ1-1; v_gene: TRBV19
CDR3nt: TGTGCCAGCAGCCCGCCCCATAGCGGGAGGGCCTACAATGAGCAGTTCTTC; CDR3aa: CASSPPHSGRAYNEQFF; d_gene: TRBD2; abundance: NA; j_gene: TRBJ2-1; v_gene: TRBV3-1/TRBV3-2
CDR3nt: TGTGCCAGCAGCTCCCGATCGGCGACTACTAGCACAGATACGCAGTATTTT; CDR3aa: CASSSRSATTSTDTQYF; d_gene: NA; abundance: NA; j_gene: TRBJ2-3; v_gene: TRBV7-6
CDR3nt: TGTGCCAGCTCACCACAAGCGGGATCTGGGGATGAGCAGTTCTTC; CDR3aa: CASSPQAGSGDEQFF; d_gene: TRBD2; abundance: few; j_gene: TRBJ2-1; v_gene: TRBV18
CDR3nt: TGTGCCAGCAGCTTAAGAGGGAAGAGCGGGAGAGGGGCAGATACGCAGTATTTT; CDR3aa: CASSLRGKSGRGADTQYF; d_gene: TRBD2; abundance: NA; j_gene: TRBJ2-3; v_gene: TRBV7-2
CDR3nt: TGTGCCAGCTCACCTACTAGCGGGATCTCCGAGCAGTACTTC; CDR3aa: CASSPTSGISEQYF; d_gene: TRBD2; abundance: NA; j_gene: TRBJ2-7; v_gene: TRBV18
CDR3nt: TGTGCCAGCAGTTTGATACAGAGCTCCTATAATTCACCCCTCCACTTT; CDR3aa: CASSLIQSSYNSPLHF; d_gene: NA; abundance: NA; j_gene: TRBJ1-6; v_gene: TRBV28
CDR3nt: TGCGCCAGCAGCATCGGGACACGAAACACCGGGGAGCTGTTTTTT; CDR3aa: CASSIGTRNTGELFF; d_gene: NA; abundance: few; j_gene: TRBJ2-2; v_gene: TRBV5-1
CDR3nt: TGTGCCAGTAGGTTCGGAGTAAACACTGAAGCTTTCTTT; CDR3aa: CASRFGVNTEAFF; d_gene: NA; abundance: NA; j_gene: TRBJ1-1; v_gene: TRBV19
CDR3nt: TGCGCCAGCAGAGCTAGCGGGACTAGCACAGATACGCAGTATTTT; CDR3aa: CASRASGTSTDTQYF; d_gene: TRBD2; abundance: NA; j_gene: TRBJ2-3; v_gene: TRBV5-1
CDR3nt: TGTGCCAGCAGCCTACGGGGAACCCTGAACACCGGGGAGCTGTTTTTT; CDR3aa: CASSLRGTLNTGELFF; d_gene: NA; abundance: once; j_gene: TRBJ2-2; v_gene: TRBV2
CDR3nt: TGTGCCAGCAGCGCCCCCGTCCATACTCCCAGGGACACACACAATGAGCAGTTCTTC; CDR3aa: CASSAPVHTPRDTHNEQFF; d_gene: NA; abundance: NA; j_gene: TRBJ2-1; v_gene: TRBV9
CDR3nt: TGTGCCAGCAGCTCCGGGGAGATTCAGTACTTC; CDR3aa: CASSSGEIQYF; d_gene: NA; abundance: NA; j_gene: TRBJ2-4; v_gene: TRBV9
CDR3nt: TGTGCCAGCAGTTACTTTACCTCACAGGGGAACTATGGCTACACCTTC; CDR3aa: CASSYFTSQGNYGYTF; d_gene: TRBD1; abundance: once; j_gene: TRBJ1-2; v_gene: TRBV6-5
CDR3nt: TGTGCCAGCAGAGTAGTCGGGTCGGGGAACACTGAAGCTTTCTTT; CDR3aa: CASRVVGSGNTEAFF; d_gene: NA; abundance: NA; j_gene: TRBJ1-1; v_gene: TRBV19
CDR3nt: TGTGCCAGCAGCCTCTCTAGTCATGGCTACACCTTC; CDR3aa: CASSLSSHGYTF; d_gene: NA; abundance: NA; j_gene: TRBJ1-2; v_gene: TRBV9
CDR3nt: TGTGCCACCAGCTCGTCACAGGGTGGCTACACCTTC; CDR3aa: CATSSSQGGYTF; d_gene: NA; abundance: once; j_gene: TRBJ1-2; v_gene: TRBV24-1
CDR3nt: TGCGCCAGCAGCCAAGGATTCAAACAGGGAACTAATGAAAAACTGTTTTTT; CDR3aa: CASSQGFKQGTNEKLFF; d_gene: NA; abundance: NA; j_gene: TRBJ1-4; v_gene: TRBV4-3
CDR3nt: TGTGCCTCCTCTATAGCTTCTGAAGCTTTCTTT; CDR3aa: CASSIASEAFF; d_gene: NA; abundance: NA; j_gene: TRBJ1-1; v_gene: TRBV19
CDR3nt: TGTGCCAGCAGCGTCAGACAGGGGAGCTCCTACAATGAGCAGTTCTTC; CDR3aa: CASSVRQGSSYNEQFF; d_gene: TRBD1; abundance: NA; j_gene: TRBJ2-1; v_gene: TRBV11-3
CDR3nt: TGTGCCAGTAGTGCGCAGGGATACGGGGCCAACGTCCTGACTTTC; CDR3aa: CASSAQGYGANVLTF; d_gene: NA; abundance: NA; j_gene: TRBJ2-6; v_gene: TRBV19
CDR3nt: TGTGCCAGCAGCCGCCCGGGCTCCTATAATTCACCCCTCCACTTT; CDR3aa: CASSRPGSYNSPLHF; d_gene: NA; abundance: NA; j_gene: TRBJ1-6; v_gene: TRBV27
CDR3nt: TGTGCCAGCAGCTTAGGTGGAGGGACCGGCTACACCTTC; CDR3aa: CASSLGGGTGYTF; d_gene: NA; abundance: NA; j_gene: TRBJ1-2; v_gene: TRBV11-1
CDR3nt: TGTGCCAGCGGGTTAGCGGGAGTGGATGAGCAGTTCTTC; CDR3aa: CASGLAGVDEQFF; d_gene: TRBD2; abundance: NA; j_gene: TRBJ2-1; v_gene: TRBV7-6
CDR3nt: TGTGCCACCAGTGATTTATGGTCGTCGCAGGATAACACCGGGGAGCTGTTTTTT; CDR3aa: CATSDLWSSQDNTGELFF; d_gene: NA; abundance: NA; j_gene: TRBJ2-2; v_gene: TRBV24-1
CDR3nt: TGTGCCAGCAGTTTGGGGAGCTCCTACGAGCAGTACTTC; CDR3aa: CASSLGSSYEQYF; d_gene: NA; abundance: NA; j_gene: TRBJ2-7; v_gene: TRBV28
CDR3nt: TGTGCCAGCGGCCCCCGGACAGGGGATAACTATGGCTACACCTTC; CDR3aa: CASGPRTGDNYGYTF; d_gene: TRBD1; abundance: NA; j_gene: TRBJ1-2; v_gene: TRBV7-6
CDR3nt: TGTGCCAGCAGCCCGGGACTAGCGTTCACCTACGAGCAGTACTTC; CDR3aa: CASSPGLAFTYEQYF; d_gene: TRBD2; abundance: NA; j_gene: TRBJ2-7; v_gene: TRBV3-1/TRBV3-2
CDR3nt: TGTGCCAGCAGTGATCCGGGACTGAGGGATTTTAACTCCTACAATGAGCAGTTCTTC; CDR3aa: CASSDPGLRDFNSYNEQFF; d_gene: NA; abundance: NA; j_gene: TRBJ2-1; v_gene: TRBV28
CDR3nt: TGTGCCAGCAGTCGGTCCAACAGGGTCGCGAACACCGGGGAGCTGTTTTTT; CDR3aa: CASSRSNRVANTGELFF; d_gene: NA; abundance: few; j_gene: TRBJ2-2; v_gene: TRBV27
CDR3nt: TGCGCCAGCAGCTACAGCGGTCCGTCTAGCACAGATACGCAGTATTTT; CDR3aa: CASSYSGPSSTDTQYF; d_gene: NA; abundance: NA; j_gene: TRBJ2-3; v_gene: TRBV5-1
CDR3nt: TGTGCCAGCAGCTTGTACGGGGGTCGCGGCATTCAGTACTTC; CDR3aa: CASSLYGGRGIQYF; d_gene: NA; abundance: NA; j_gene: TRBJ2-4; v_gene: TRBV7-2
CDR3nt: TGTGCCAGCAGCGTTTCTAGCGGACAGGGCGAGCAGTACTTC; CDR3aa: CASSVSSGQGEQYF; d_gene: NA; abundance: NA; j_gene: TRBJ2-7; v_gene: TRBV9
CDR3nt: TGTGCCTGGAGTGGTCTAGCGGACAGGGGGTTTAATTGCAATCAGCCCCAGCATTTT; CDR3aa: CAWSGLADRGFNCNQPQHF; d_gene: TRBD1; abundance: many; j_gene: TRBJ1-5; v_gene: TRBV30